This is a list of T cell receptor beta chains from one sample in a study of CD8 T cells in Susac syndrome. TCRdb analysed the immunoSEQ multiplex PCR reads with MiXCR anew, one entry per CDR3 protein. The table has 250,000 to 300,000 distinct CDR3 sequences, about 88% seen once; the top ten hold approximately 0.18%. What was sequenced was CD8+ T cells from PBMCs. Source of these receptors: a human donor with multiple sclerosis. Both conserved end residues are part of each CDR3. The D gene is left open where the match is weak. Size values are once, few and many counts, or a class for expanded clones, and some rows have none.

cdr3_nt: TGTGCCAGCAGCACCCAGGGTCTTGGGACCCAGTACTTC
cdr3_aa: CASSTQGLGTQYF
j_call: TRBJ2-5
clone_size: -
d_call: -
v_call: TRBV6-2/TRBV6-3

cdr3_nt: TGTGCCAGCAGGGGATCCGGGACAGAGCAGTTCTTC
cdr3_aa: CASRGSGTEQFF
j_call: TRBJ2-1
clone_size: -
d_call: -
v_call: TRBV27

cdr3_nt: TGCAGTGCTAGAGATGCCGCGGGACGGGGGAACGAAAAACTGTTTTTT
cdr3_aa: CSARDAAGRGNEKLFF
j_call: TRBJ1-4
clone_size: once
d_call: -
v_call: TRBV20-1

cdr3_nt: TGTGCCAGCAGCCCCATCAGGGGGGATGGCCAAGAGACCCAGTACTTC
cdr3_aa: CASSPIRGDGQETQYF
j_call: TRBJ2-5
clone_size: -
d_call: -
v_call: TRBV3-1

cdr3_nt: TGTGCCAGCAGTGCTACGGTGACCGGGGAGCTGTTTTTT
cdr3_aa: CASSATVTGELFF
j_call: TRBJ2-2
clone_size: -
d_call: -
v_call: TRBV6-5

cdr3_nt: TGTGCCACTACAGCGGGAGGGGACTACAATGAGCAGTTCTTC
cdr3_aa: CATTAGGDYNEQFF
j_call: TRBJ2-1
clone_size: -
d_call: TRBD2
v_call: TRBV10-3

cdr3_nt: TGTGCCAGCATCTCGGGACTAGATCCAGATACGCAGTATTTT
cdr3_aa: CASISGLDPDTQYF
j_call: TRBJ2-3
clone_size: few
d_call: TRBD2
v_call: TRBV7-8

cdr3_nt: TGTGCCTGGAGTGTACTTAGCGGGACAGATACGCAGTATTTT
cdr3_aa: CAWSVLSGTDTQYF
j_call: TRBJ2-3
clone_size: -
d_call: TRBD2
v_call: TRBV30

cdr3_nt: TGCAGCGTTGAAGATCTCCCAGCGACCTACAATGAGCAGTTCTTC
cdr3_aa: CSVEDLPATYNEQFF
j_call: TRBJ2-1
clone_size: once
d_call: -
v_call: TRBV29-1

cdr3_nt: TGTGCCAGCAGCACCGGACTAGCGGGGGGAAAAGAGCTGTTTTTT
cdr3_aa: CASSTGLAGGKELFF
j_call: TRBJ2-2
clone_size: -
d_call: TRBD2
v_call: TRBV9

cdr3_nt: TGCGCCAGCAGCCCGAACCCGGAGGAGACCCAGTACTTC
cdr3_aa: CASSPNPEETQYF
j_call: TRBJ2-5
clone_size: once
d_call: -
v_call: TRBV5-1

cdr3_nt: TGTGCCAGCAGCTTAGACAGGACACCTCTGAACACTGAAGCTTTCTTT
cdr3_aa: CASSLDRTPLNTEAFF
j_call: TRBJ1-1
clone_size: -
d_call: -
v_call: TRBV7-9

cdr3_nt: TGTGCCAGCAGCGTAGGCCAGGGGAGGGACGAGCAGTACTTC
cdr3_aa: CASSVGQGRDEQYF
j_call: TRBJ2-7
clone_size: -
d_call: -
v_call: TRBV9

cdr3_nt: TGTGCCAGCAGCTGGGACAGGGAGGGCAATGAGCAGTTCTTC
cdr3_aa: CASSWDREGNEQFF
j_call: TRBJ2-1
clone_size: -
d_call: TRBD1
v_call: TRBV7-9

cdr3_nt: TGTGCCAGCAGTGAGGGGTGGGAGTCAGATGAGCAGTTCTTC
cdr3_aa: CASSEGWESDEQFF
j_call: TRBJ2-1
clone_size: few
d_call: -
v_call: TRBV6-1

cdr3_nt: TGTGCCTGGAGCTGGGGTCTGTATGAGGCCTACGAGCAGTACTTC
cdr3_aa: CAWSWGLYEAYEQYF
j_call: TRBJ2-7
clone_size: -
d_call: -
v_call: TRBV30

cdr3_nt: TGTGCCAGCAGTTTTCGAGGGTTTCGAAACGGGGAGCTGTTTTTT
cdr3_aa: CASSFRGFRNGELFF
j_call: TRBJ2-2
clone_size: -
d_call: -
v_call: TRBV28

cdr3_nt: TGTGCTAGCAGCTTGTTAGCGGGAGACGAGCAGTACTTC
cdr3_aa: CASSLLAGDEQYF
j_call: TRBJ2-7
clone_size: -
d_call: TRBD2
v_call: TRBV7-7

cdr3_nt: TGTGCCAGCAGCGCAATCGGAGGGGACCAAGAGACCCAGTACTTC
cdr3_aa: CASSAIGGDQETQYF
j_call: TRBJ2-5
clone_size: -
d_call: -
v_call: TRBV7-3

cdr3_nt: TGTGCCTGCTACAGGGACTACGAGCAGTACTTC
cdr3_aa: CACYRDYEQYF
j_call: TRBJ2-7
clone_size: -
d_call: -
v_call: TRBV30

cdr3_nt: TGTGCCAGCAGCGAGCGACAGGGCGAGGGCGTGAACACTGAAGCTTTCTTT
cdr3_aa: CASSERQGEGVNTEAFF
j_call: TRBJ1-1
clone_size: -
d_call: TRBD1
v_call: TRBV14

cdr3_nt: TGTGCCAGCACCAATCTAGCGGGGGGGCTCGGTAATGAGCAGTTCTTC
cdr3_aa: CASTNLAGGLGNEQFF
j_call: TRBJ2-1
clone_size: -
d_call: TRBD2
v_call: TRBV12-3/TRBV12-4

cdr3_nt: TGTGCCAGCGGGACGGGACTATCCTACGAGCAGTACTTC
cdr3_aa: CASGTGLSYEQYF
j_call: TRBJ2-7
clone_size: -
d_call: TRBD2
v_call: TRBV27

cdr3_nt: TGTGCCAGCAGTTCCGACAGGAATGACCCGAACACTGAAGCTTTCTTT
cdr3_aa: CASSSDRNDPNTEAFF
j_call: TRBJ1-1
clone_size: -
d_call: -
v_call: TRBV3-1

cdr3_nt: TGTGCCAGCAGCGTCCCAGGGGCGGTCAGTGAGCAGTTCTTC
cdr3_aa: CASSVPGAVSEQFF
j_call: TRBJ2-1
clone_size: -
d_call: -
v_call: TRBV7-9

cdr3_nt: TGTGCCACCAGTCATCGACACAGCTCCTACGAGCAGTACTTC
cdr3_aa: CATSHRHSSYEQYF
j_call: TRBJ2-7
clone_size: -
d_call: -
v_call: TRBV24-1

cdr3_nt: TGTGCCAGCAGCTTCAGATCGGGACGGATCCTCCCTGGGGCCAACGTCCTGACTTTC
cdr3_aa: CASSFRSGRILPGANVLTF
j_call: TRBJ2-6
clone_size: -
d_call: -
v_call: TRBV7-2

cdr3_nt: TGTGCCAGCAGTTTAATCGGCGGGGGACCTTACAATGAGCAGTTCTTC
cdr3_aa: CASSLIGGGPYNEQFF
j_call: TRBJ2-1
clone_size: once
d_call: TRBD2
v_call: TRBV28

cdr3_nt: TGTGCCAGCAGCCAAAAAGCGGGGGCCAACAATGAGCAGTTCTTC
cdr3_aa: CASSQKAGANNEQFF
j_call: TRBJ2-1
clone_size: -
d_call: TRBD2
v_call: TRBV14

cdr3_nt: TGTGCCAGCAGTTCGACAGGGCTCTACGAGCAGTACTTC
cdr3_aa: CASSSTGLYEQYF
j_call: TRBJ2-7
clone_size: -
d_call: TRBD1
v_call: TRBV27

cdr3_nt: TGCAGTGCTAGGGACACAGGGGTAGACACCGGGGAGCTGTTTTTT
cdr3_aa: CSARDTGVDTGELFF
j_call: TRBJ2-2
clone_size: once
d_call: TRBD1
v_call: TRBV20-1

cdr3_nt: TGTGCCAGCAGCATACCCAACGGGGAGGGGCAGTTCTTC
cdr3_aa: CASSIPNGEGQFF
j_call: TRBJ2-1
clone_size: -
d_call: TRBD2
v_call: TRBV7-9

cdr3_nt: TGTGCCAGCAGTGTTAGCGGAGAGGACTCCTACGAGCAGTACTTC
cdr3_aa: CASSVSGEDSYEQYF
j_call: TRBJ2-7
clone_size: -
d_call: -
v_call: TRBV6-1

cdr3_nt: TGCGCCAGCAGCCCCCAGGGGGAGGGGGAGAACACTGAAGCTTTCTTT
cdr3_aa: CASSPQGEGENTEAFF
j_call: TRBJ1-1
clone_size: -
d_call: TRBD1
v_call: TRBV4-3

cdr3_nt: TGTGCCAGCAGCTTGGCATCCACCGGGGAGCTGTTTTTT
cdr3_aa: CASSLASTGELFF
j_call: TRBJ2-2
clone_size: few
d_call: -
v_call: TRBV5-6

cdr3_nt: TGTGCCAGCAGCGTAGGAGCGGGAGGTAACTACGAGCAGTACTTC
cdr3_aa: CASSVGAGGNYEQYF
j_call: TRBJ2-7
clone_size: -
d_call: TRBD2
v_call: TRBV9

cdr3_nt: TGTGCCAGCAGCCCGCATCATTTAGGGGAGCTGTTTTTT
cdr3_aa: CASSPHHLGELFF
j_call: TRBJ2-2
clone_size: -
d_call: -
v_call: TRBV6-5

cdr3_nt: TGTGCCAGCAGCGGGAGGACAGGGTTTCGCAACGAGCAGTACTTC
cdr3_aa: CASSGRTGFRNEQYF
j_call: TRBJ2-7
clone_size: -
d_call: TRBD1
v_call: TRBV5-6

cdr3_nt: TGTGCCAGCAGCCCTACTGCTAGCGGGGGGCCCCCAGATACGCAGTATTTT
cdr3_aa: CASSPTASGGPPDTQYF
j_call: TRBJ2-3
clone_size: -
d_call: TRBD2
v_call: TRBV7-8

cdr3_nt: TGTGCCAGCAGCTCATTAATTGGGGGCAATGAGCAGTTCTTC
cdr3_aa: CASSSLIGGNEQFF
j_call: TRBJ2-1
clone_size: once
d_call: -
v_call: TRBV7-9

cdr3_nt: TGCAGTGCTACCCTTAGGACAGCGACTTATCAGCCCCAGCATTTT
cdr3_aa: CSATLRTATYQPQHF
j_call: TRBJ1-5
clone_size: once
d_call: -
v_call: TRBV20-1

cdr3_nt: TGTGCCAGCAGTCCCTCCGCATCGGTCATACTAGCGAGTATCTCCTACGAGCAGTACTTC
cdr3_aa: CASSPSASVILASISYEQYF
j_call: TRBJ2-7
clone_size: -
d_call: TRBD2
v_call: TRBV6-1

cdr3_nt: TGTGCCAGCAGCCAGGAGGAGGGGACTAATGAAAAACTGTTTTTT
cdr3_aa: CASSQEEGTNEKLFF
j_call: TRBJ1-4
clone_size: -
d_call: -
v_call: TRBV7-9

cdr3_nt: TGTGCCAGCAGTTTGCAGGGGGCCTACAATGAGCAGTTCTTC
cdr3_aa: CASSLQGAYNEQFF
j_call: TRBJ2-1
clone_size: -
d_call: TRBD1
v_call: TRBV27

cdr3_nt: TGTGCCAGCAGCTTAATCGGGACCCCTAGCTCCTACGAGCAGTACTTC
cdr3_aa: CASSLIGTPSSYEQYF
j_call: TRBJ2-7
clone_size: -
d_call: -
v_call: TRBV7-2

cdr3_nt: TGCGCCAGCAGAAGTCCCGGGACAGGGGGCTACACTGAAGCTTTCTTT
cdr3_aa: CASRSPGTGGYTEAFF
j_call: TRBJ1-1
clone_size: -
d_call: TRBD1
v_call: TRBV5-1

cdr3_nt: TGCAGCGTTGAAGATCGGGCAGGTTACAATGAGCAGTTCTTC
cdr3_aa: CSVEDRAGYNEQFF
j_call: TRBJ2-1
clone_size: -
d_call: -
v_call: TRBV29-1